A single sample is the source of the 19 T cell receptor beta chains below, sequenced in a study of T cell responses to AZD1222 COVID-19 vaccine. Profiled with immunoSEQ multiplex PCR; TCRdb holds only in-frame clones, not every one. The sample consists of around 130,000 clones, around 90% of them appearing once. Sample: peripheral blood, taken 28 days after the second dose of the MenACWY control vaccine. These receptors were taken from an adult who received the MenACWY meningococcal vaccine as a control.

The V and J genes are TRBV7-3 and TRBJ2-5, with D hard to call. Germline lookup yields CDR1 SGHTA and CDR2 FQGTGA. The length of the CDR3 is 11 residues. Trimming removed 3 bases at V and 5 bases at J, with 4 bases between. CDR3 coding DNA: TGTGCCAGCAGCTTTGGGGAGACCCAGTACTTC. Its protein is CASSFGETQYF.

The chain couples TRBV28 to TRBJ1-1, with D perhaps matching TRBD1 (6 bases). Per germline, CDR1 MDHEN and CDR2 SYDVKM. V lost 5 bases and J 4 bases, leaving 14 bases between the germline ends. There are 14 residues in the CDR3. CDR3 protein: CASSLGQSPTEAFF. The CDR3, as DNA: TGTGCCAGCAGTCTCGGACAGTCCCCCACTGAAGCTTTCTTT.

This clone was found a few times. The gene calls are TRBV10-1 and TRBJ1-1, with D unresolved. The ends were cut back, 2 bases at V and 1 base at J, with 2 bases in the middle. This CDR3 contains 12 residues. Per germline, CDR1 WNHNN and CDR2 SYGVQD (reference sequence). The CDR3 coding sequence is TGCGCCAGCAGTGAGACGAACACTGAAGCTTTCTTT. It translates to CASSETNTEAFF.

J is TRBJ2-7 and V is TRBV27; TRBD2 matches at 7 bases. In germline, CDR1 is MNHEY, CDR2 SMNVEV (reference sequence). The CDR3 is 15 residues long. Trimming cost V 2 bases and J 0 bases; bases outside gene matches: 4. The CDR3 here is CASSLTGGISYEQYF. CDR3 coding DNA: TGTGCCAGCAGTTTAACGGGAGGTATCTCCTACGAGCAGTACTTC.

The chain joins TRBV28 to TRBJ1-1, with a tentative D call TRBD1 (5 bases). Germline lookup yields CDR1 MDHEN and CDR2 SYDVKM. The CDR3 is 15 amino acids. Deletions cut 7 bases from V and 1 base from J, with 16 bases between. The CDR3 loop reads CASITVGVRNTEAFF. In DNA form, the CDR3 reads TGTGCCAGCATAACCGTGGGGGTAAGGAACACTGAAGCTTTCTTT.

The V call is TRBV3-1 (or the pseudogene TRBV3-2), the J call TRBJ1-1; D call uncertain. CDR1 is LGHDT, CDR2 YNNKEL, per germline (reference sequence). The CDR3 runs 15 residues. Trimming shortened V by 4 bases and J by 6 bases, and 18 bases separated the two germline ends. CDR3 residues: CASSPMPGNDAEAFF. Written as DNA, the CDR3 is TGTGCCAGCAGCCCCATGCCGGGGAACGACGCTGAAGCTTTCTTT.

This rearrangement joins TRBV6-2 or TRBV6-3 to TRBJ1-2; a possible D gene is TRBD1 (5 bases). The CDR3 contains 15 residues. Trimming removed 2 bases from V and 4 bases from J, with 14 bases in between. Germline loops: CDR1 MNHEY, CDR2 SVGEGT. The CDR3 nucleotides read TGTGCCAGCAGTTACGGTGGAGGGCAGGGCTATGGCTACACCTTC. Protein: CASSYGGGQGYGYTF.

In this sample, this clone turned up once. The rearrangement uses TRBV2 and TRBJ2-5, with no clear D. With 7 bases removed from V and 5 bases from J, the gap between germline ends came to 14 bases. The CDR3 is 13 residues long. Germline values: CDR1 SNHLY, CDR2 FYNNEI. Written as DNA, the CDR3 is TGTGCCAGCATGTGGGCCATGGGGGAGACCCAGTACTTC. Its translation is CASMWAMGETQYF.

The V gene is TRBV6-4, the J gene TRBJ2-7; 8 nucleotides line up with TRBD1. The V and J ends lost 0 bases and 0 bases, in that order; junction bases with no gene match: 7. This CDR3 spans 17 amino acids. Looked up from germline, CDR1 is MRHNA and CDR2 is SNTAGT. In DNA, the CDR3 is TGTGCCAGCAGTGACTCGACAGGGGACGGAAGCTCCTACGAGCAGTACGTC. The encoded protein is CASSDSTGDGSSYEQYV.

V is TRBV28 and J is TRBJ1-3; no clear D gene. CDR1 MDHEN and CDR2 SYDVKM come from the germline V gene. Trimming left V 5 bases short and J 0 bases short, with 11 bases between. The CDR3 is 15 amino acids. The CDR3 bases are TGTGCCAGCAGTATGATGCGGAGCTCTGGAAACACCATATATTTT. Amino acids: CASSMMRSSGNTIYF. The full variable domain, completed using reference TRBV28 and TRBJ1-3, is DVKVTQSSRYLVKRTGEKVFLECVQDMDHENMFWYRQDPGLGLRLIYFSYDVKMKEKGDIPEGYSVSREKKERFSLILESASTNQTSMYLCASSMMRSSGNTIYFGEGSWLTVV.

This sequence joins TRBV3-1 (or the pseudogene TRBV3-2) and TRBJ1-5; no clear D. Trimming removed 4 bases from V and 0 bases from J, with 10 bases in between. The CDR3 is made up of 15 amino acids. CDR1 is LGHDT and CDR2 is YNNKEL in the germline V gene (reference sequence). CDR3: CASSRRIDSNQPQHF. The DNA of the CDR3 is TGTGCCAGCAGCCGACGGATAGATAGCAATCAGCCCCAGCATTTT.

The V and J genes are TRBV6-5 and TRBJ1-2; tentative D call: TRBD1 (5 bases). Germline assignment: CDR1 MNHEY and CDR2 SVGAGI. The CDR3 has 13 amino acids. V shed 0 bases and J shed 4 bases, with 6 bases lying between them. The CDR3 loop is CASSYSTVYGYTF. The CDR3 bases are TGTGCCAGCAGTTACTCGACAGTCTATGGCTACACCTTC.

This rearrangement joins TRBV29-1 to TRBJ1-4; D is perhaps TRBD1 (6 bases). Deletions cut 4 bases from V and 8 bases from J, with 17 bases between. Germline V gene data show CDR1 as SQVTM and CDR2 as ANQGSEA. CDR3 length: 14 amino acids. CDR3 nucleotide sequence: TGCAGCGTTGTGGGGGGGCCGGGAAAGGAAAAACTGTTTTTT. Translated: CSVVGGPGKEKLFF.

Notes on this clone: A read error may account for a junction end that differs from germline. The CDR3, as DNA: TGTGCCAGCAGTTTAAGGTTGGACAGGAACGCTGAAGCTTTCTTT. The encoded protein is CASSLRLDRNAEAFF. The chain uses TRBV27 and TRBJ1-1; 7 nucleotides align to TRBD1. The CDR3 has 15 amino acids. Germline V lookup: CDR1 MNHEY, CDR2 SMNVEV (reference sequence).

J is TRBJ2-1 and V is TRBV10-3, with TRBD2 matching 8 bases. The CDR3 sequence is 14 residues long. Germline assignment: CDR1 ENHRY and CDR2 SYGVKD. V lost 6 bases to trimming and J lost 4 bases; unmatched junction nucleotides: 5. CDR3 sequence: CAISSGGAYNEQFF. CDR3 DNA: TGTGCCATCAGCAGCGGGGGAGCATACAATGAGCAGTTCTTC.

The chain employs TRBV2 and TRBJ2-5, with D possibly being TRBD1 or TRBD2 (5 bases each). The CDR3 loop spans 15 amino acids. Germline CDR1 reads SNHLY; CDR2 reads FYNNEI. V was cut by 3 bases and J by 5 bases, with 16 bases left in between. The CDR3 DNA sequence: TGTGCCAGCAGTGAGAGGGAGAGGGGCGGGGAGACCCAGTACTTC. Protein sequence: CASSERERGGETQYF. The whole variable domain, remainder taken from reference TRBV2 and TRBJ2-5, is EPEVTQTPSHQVTQMGQEVILRCVPISNHLYFYWYRQILGQKVEFLVSFYNNEISEKSEIFDDQFSVERPDGSNFTLKIRSTKLEDSAMYFCASSERERGGETQYFGPGTRLLVL.

The chain joins TRBV2 to TRBJ2-2, with 8 bases matching TRBD1. Unmatched junction bases numbered 10, after V lost 11 bases and J lost 2 bases. The germline V gene encodes CDR1 SNHLY and CDR2 FYNNEI. The CDR3 spans 15 residues. For the CDR3, the DNA is TGTGCCTTTAGAGACAGGGGCCCTAACACCGGGGAGCTGTTTTTT. It encodes CAFRDRGPNTGELFF. The variable domain in full, completed from reference TRBV2 and TRBJ2-2, reads EPEVTQTPSHQVTQMGQEVILRCVPISNHLYFYWYRQILGQKVEFLVSFYNNEISEKSEIFDDQFSVERPDGSNFTLKIRSTKLEDSAMYFCAFRDRGPNTGELFFGEGSRLTVL.

The genes are TRBV11-2 and TRBJ2-5; TRBD2 aligns across 11 bases. The V segment lost 5 bases and the J segment 5 bases; nucleotides outside the gene matches: 7. This CDR3 has 15 residues. The germline V gene has CDR1 SGHAT and CDR2 FQNNGV. The CDR3 coding sequence is TGTGCCAGCAGCCCTGGGACTAGCGGAAGGGAGACCCAGTACTTC. This sequence encodes CASSPGTSGRETQYF.

This clone is a singleton in its sample. This sequence joins TRBV6-5 and TRBJ1-3, with D unclear. From germline, CDR1 is MNHEY and CDR2 SVGAGI. The CDR3 spans 14 residues. With 3 bases removed from V and 2 bases from J, the gap between germline ends came to 8 bases. CDR3 DNA sequence: TGTGCCAGCAGTTATTCAGGAACTGGAAACACCATATATTTT. Encoded protein: CASSYSGTGNTIYF.